This record concerns one TCR beta chain sequence. Its antigen is undetermined. CDR3 length equals 13 residues. Germline CDR1 and CDR2: WSHSY and SAAADI. V lost 3 bases and J 6 bases, leaving 8 bases between the germline ends. The table came from immunoSEQ multiplex PCR; TCRdb's copy has only in-frame clones and leaves some out. The sample contains approximately 32,000 clones, 96% of which appear only once. The data belong to a study of monozygotic twins with cystic fibrosis. General study points: Shared CDR3 numbers were not associated with age, concordance or severity. Monozygotic CF twin pairs shared significantly more nucleotide-identical clonotypes than unrelated CF individuals did.

The material sequenced was blood. This TCR came from a girl aged 2 to 10 with cystic fibrosis. The chain recombines TRBV10-2 with TRBJ2-2; D is unclear. In DNA form, the CDR3 reads TGCGCCAGCAGTGAAGTAGGTGCCGGGGAGCTGTTTTTT. Protein product: CASSEVGAGELFF.